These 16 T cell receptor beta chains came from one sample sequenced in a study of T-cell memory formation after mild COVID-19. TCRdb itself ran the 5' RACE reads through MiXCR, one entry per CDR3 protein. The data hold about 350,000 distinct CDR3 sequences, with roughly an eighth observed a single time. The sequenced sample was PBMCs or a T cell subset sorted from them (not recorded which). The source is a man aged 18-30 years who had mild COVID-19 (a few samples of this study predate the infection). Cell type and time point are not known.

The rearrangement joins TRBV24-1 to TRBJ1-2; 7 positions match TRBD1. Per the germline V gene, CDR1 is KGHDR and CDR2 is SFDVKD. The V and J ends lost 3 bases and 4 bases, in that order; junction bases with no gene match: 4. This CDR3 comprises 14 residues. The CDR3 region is CATSDTGQFYGYTF. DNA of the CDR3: TGTGCCACCAGTGATACGGGACAGTTCTATGGCTACACCTTC.

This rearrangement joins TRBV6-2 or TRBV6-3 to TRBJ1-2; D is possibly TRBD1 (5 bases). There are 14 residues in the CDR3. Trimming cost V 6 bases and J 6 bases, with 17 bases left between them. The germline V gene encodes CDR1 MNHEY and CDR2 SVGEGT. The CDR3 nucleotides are TGTGCCAGCAGCACTCTCTCGGGGGTAAATGGCTACACCTTC. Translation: CASSTLSGVNGYTF.

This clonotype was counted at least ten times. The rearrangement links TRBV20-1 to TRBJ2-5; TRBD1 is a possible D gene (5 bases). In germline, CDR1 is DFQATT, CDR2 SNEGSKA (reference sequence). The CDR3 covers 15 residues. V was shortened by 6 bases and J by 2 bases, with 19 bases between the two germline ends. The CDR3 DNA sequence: TGCAGTGCCCGCAACCGAGGACACCCTCAAGAGACCCAGTACTTC. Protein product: CSARNRGHPQETQYF.

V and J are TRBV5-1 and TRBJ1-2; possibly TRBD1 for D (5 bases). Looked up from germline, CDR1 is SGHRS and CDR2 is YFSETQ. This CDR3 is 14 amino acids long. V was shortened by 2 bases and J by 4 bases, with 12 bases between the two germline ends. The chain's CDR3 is CASSFRGASYGYTF. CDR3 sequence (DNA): TGCGCCAGCAGCTTTAGGGGCGCGTCCTATGGCTACACCTTC.

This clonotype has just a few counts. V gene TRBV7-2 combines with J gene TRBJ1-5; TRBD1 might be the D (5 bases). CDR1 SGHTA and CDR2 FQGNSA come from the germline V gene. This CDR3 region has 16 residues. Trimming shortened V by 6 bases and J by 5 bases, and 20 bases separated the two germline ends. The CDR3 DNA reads TGTGCCAGCAGACCTTTGGGGGGAGGCAGGGATCAGCCCCAGCATTTT. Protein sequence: CASRPLGGGRDQPQHF.

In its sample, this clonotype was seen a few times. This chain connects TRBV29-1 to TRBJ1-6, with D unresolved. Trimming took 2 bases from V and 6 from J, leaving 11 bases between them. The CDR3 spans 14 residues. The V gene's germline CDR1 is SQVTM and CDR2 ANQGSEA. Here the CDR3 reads CSVEPWASNSPLHF. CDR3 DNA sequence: TGCAGCGTTGAACCCTGGGCGAGTAATTCACCCCTCCACTTT.

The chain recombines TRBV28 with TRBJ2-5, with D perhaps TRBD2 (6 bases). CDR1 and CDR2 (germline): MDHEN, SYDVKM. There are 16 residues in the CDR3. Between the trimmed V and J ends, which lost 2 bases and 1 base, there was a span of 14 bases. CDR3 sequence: CASSLEAGGIQETQYF. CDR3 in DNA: TGTGCCAGCAGTTTAGAGGCCGGGGGAATCCAAGAGACCCAGTACTTC.

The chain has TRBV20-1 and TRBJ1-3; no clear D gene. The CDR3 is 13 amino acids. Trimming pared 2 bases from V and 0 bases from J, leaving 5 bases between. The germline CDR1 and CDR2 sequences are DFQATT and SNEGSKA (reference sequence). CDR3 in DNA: TGCAGTGCTAGACCTGGCTCTGGAAACACCATATATTTT. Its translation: CSARPGSGNTIYF.

CDR3 nucleotides: TGTGCCAGCAGCGTAGAGTGGTGGTCACCCCTCCACTTT. The encoded protein is CASSVEWWSPLHF. The chain carries TRBV9 and TRBJ1-6; D not certain. The CDR3 covers 13 residues. V lost 0 bases and J lost 10, with 8 bases in between. Germline V CDR1 and CDR2: SGDLS, YYNGEE.

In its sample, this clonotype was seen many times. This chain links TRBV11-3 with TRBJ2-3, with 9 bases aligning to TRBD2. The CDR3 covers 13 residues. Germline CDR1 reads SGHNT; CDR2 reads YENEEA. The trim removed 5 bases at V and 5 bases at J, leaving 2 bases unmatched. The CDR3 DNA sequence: TGTGCCAGCAGCGCGGGGGGGGGAGATACGCAGTATTTT. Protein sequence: CASSAGGGDTQYF.

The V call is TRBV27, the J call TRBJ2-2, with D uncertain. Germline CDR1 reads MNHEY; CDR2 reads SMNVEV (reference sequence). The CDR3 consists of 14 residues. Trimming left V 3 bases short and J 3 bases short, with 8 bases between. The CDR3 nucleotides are TGTGCCAGCAGTTTTACGGTTTACACCGGGGAGCTGTTTTTT. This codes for CASSFTVYTGELFF.

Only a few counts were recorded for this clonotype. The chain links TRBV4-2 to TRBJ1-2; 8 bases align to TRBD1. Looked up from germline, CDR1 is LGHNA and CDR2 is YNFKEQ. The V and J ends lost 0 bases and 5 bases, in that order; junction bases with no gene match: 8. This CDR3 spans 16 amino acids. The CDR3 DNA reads TGTGCCAGCAGCCAAGATCGGGCAGGGGGCTTGTATGGCTACACCTTC. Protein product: CASSQDRAGGLYGYTF.

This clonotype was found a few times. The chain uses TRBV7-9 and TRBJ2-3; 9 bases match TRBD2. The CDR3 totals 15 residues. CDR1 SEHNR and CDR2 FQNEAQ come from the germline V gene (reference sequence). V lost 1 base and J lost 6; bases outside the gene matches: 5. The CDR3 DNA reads TGTGCCAGCAGCTTAGGCCCTAGCGGGGTCGATACGCAGTATTTT. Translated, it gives CASSLGPSGVDTQYF.

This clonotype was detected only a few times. CDR3 in DNA: TGTGCCAGCAGCCCCCAGTCTGGGACAGGGGGGTATTTT. It encodes CASSPQSGTGGYF. V gene TRBV7-9 combines with J gene TRBJ2-3, with 11 bases that match TRBD1. CDR3 length: 13 amino acids. V gave up 5 bases and J gave up 14 bases; unmatched junction bases: 9. The germline CDR1 and CDR2 sequences are SEHNR and FQNEAQ (reference sequence).

CDR3 nucleotides: TGTGCCAGCAGCGTAGAAGGGGGCCCAGTTCAGTACTTC. This sequence encodes CASSVEGGPVQYF. The chain has TRBV9 and TRBJ2-4, with 7 bases matching TRBD1. The CDR3 contains 13 residues. Germline assignment: CDR1 SGDLS and CDR2 YYNGEE. J gave up 11 bases and V 0 bases, and 5 bases lay outside the gene matches.

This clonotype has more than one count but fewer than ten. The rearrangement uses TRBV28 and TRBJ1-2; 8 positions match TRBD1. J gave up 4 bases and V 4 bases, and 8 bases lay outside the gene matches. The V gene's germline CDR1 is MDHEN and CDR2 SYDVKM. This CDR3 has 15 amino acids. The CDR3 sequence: CASSSPQGASYGYTF. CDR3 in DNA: TGTGCCAGCAGTTCCCCTCAGGGGGCAAGCTATGGCTACACCTTC.